This is a list of T cell receptor beta chains from one sample in a study of T-cell memory formation after mild COVID-19. TCRdb ran MiXCR on the 5' RACE reads and lists one entry per CDR3 protein. The sample includes about 390,000 distinct CDR3 sequences, under 25% seen only once; the top ten take 9.5% to 15%. Input material: PBMCs or a T cell subset sorted from them (not recorded which). The receptors derive from an adult woman who had mild COVID-19 (a few samples of this study predate the infection). Cell type and time point are not known. Both conserved end residues are trimmed from each CDR3. Fields, in order: J gene, CDR3 length, D gene, V gene, CDR3 protein. The D gene is left open where the match is weak.

TRBJ2-7 | 12 | - | TRBV5-1 | ASSFSTASYEQY
TRBJ2-5 | 12 | - | TRBV11-3 | ASSNTDRQETQY
TRBJ2-1 | 13 | TRBD2 | TRBV7-3 | ASSLATSGRNEQF
TRBJ2-3 | 14 | TRBD2 | TRBV7-9 | ASSLVGLAGVDTQY
TRBJ2-4 | 10 | TRBD1 | TRBV2 | ASAGQAHIQY
TRBJ2-1 | 13 | - | TRBV5-1 | ASSFLPDLNNEQF
TRBJ2-1 | 12 | - | TRBV6-5 | ASRVRDSLSEQF
TRBJ2-1 | 12 | - | TRBV20-1 | SASRQGGYNEQF
TRBJ2-1 | 15 | - | TRBV29-1 | SVGQGAGSGSYNEQF
TRBJ2-1 | 11 | - | TRBV5-1 | ASSLIVSDEQF
TRBJ2-3 | 14 | TRBD2 | TRBV4-3 | ASSEHSGSVSDTQY
TRBJ2-7 | 13 | TRBD2 | TRBV27 | ASRLFGELAGEQY
TRBJ2-6 | 14 | TRBD1 | TRBV12-3/TRBV12-4 | ASSHQQGLGANVLT
TRBJ2-3 | 14 | TRBD1 | TRBV4-1 | ASSQGDRGLSDTQY
TRBJ2-3 | 11 | - | TRBV12-3/TRBV12-4 | ASSQGEADTQY
TRBJ2-1 | 12 | TRBD2 | TRBV27 | ASGGLADYNEQF
TRBJ2-5 | 12 | TRBD1 | TRBV4-1 | ASSQGDSQETQY
TRBJ1-1 | 11 | - | TRBV18 | ASSAALNTEAF
TRBJ1-5 | 14 | - | TRBV4-1 | ASSQDRGPMGQPQH
TRBJ1-5 | 13 | - | TRBV7-2 | ASSTSSFSNQPQH
TRBJ2-7 | 11 | - | TRBV7-8 | ASSGRREREQY
TRBJ2-3 | 14 | TRBD1 | TRBV6-2/TRBV6-3 | ASMPLPGGPTDTQY
TRBJ2-1 | 13 | - | TRBV9 | ASSDRVATYNEQF
TRBJ2-7 | 12 | - | TRBV20-1 | SARGEGEQGEQY
TRBJ2-5 | 13 | TRBD1 | TRBV15 | ATSRTWTGQETQY
TRBJ2-7 | 15 | TRBD1 | TRBV9 | ASSPIRTGAQIYEQY
TRBJ1-5 | 11 | - | TRBV29-1 | SVAPDGNQPQH
TRBJ2-1 | 15 | - | TRBV4-1 | ASSQGRHNPSYNEQF
TRBJ1-6 | 13 | - | TRBV5-1 | ASSLAGPRDSPLH
TRBJ2-7 | 12 | TRBD1 | TRBV10-3 | AISESGQTYEQY
TRBJ1-1 | 10 | - | TRBV28 | ASSGTVLEAF
TRBJ2-4 | 13 | TRBD1 | TRBV10-2 | ASSYDRGAKNIQY
TRBJ1-1 | 14 | - | TRBV7-6 | ASSLLTELMNTEAF
TRBJ2-1 | 13 | - | TRBV19 | ASSTTNWAESEQF
TRBJ1-1 | 11 | - | TRBV29-1 | VAHRGRYTEAF
TRBJ2-1 | 17 | TRBD2 | TRBV5-6 | ASSLGPTDGGGIYNEQF
TRBJ2-2 | 12 | - | TRBV11-2 | ASTGRVNTGELF
TRBJ2-5 | 15 | TRBD2 | TRBV5-1 | ASRKNLAGALQETQY
TRBJ2-7 | 13 | - | TRBV20-1 | SAPPGGSSPYEQY
TRBJ2-2 | 13 | - | TRBV6-5 | ASSYEGSGSGELF
TRBJ1-1 | 11 | - | TRBV20-1 | SAETGENTEAF
TRBJ2-7 | 12 | - | TRBV6-6 | ASKGQAEPYEQY
TRBJ2-7 | 16 | TRBD2 | TRBV7-9 | ASSLAGGLAGVPYEQY
TRBJ2-5 | 11 | - | TRBV7-3 | ASSFREGETQY
TRBJ2-5 | 15 | TRBD2 | TRBV29-1 | SVSVTSGGATVKTQY
TRBJ2-2 | 14 | - | TRBV20-1 | SARDLGTTTTGELF
TRBJ1-5 | 10 | - | TRBV12-3/TRBV12-4 | ASSLEAQPQH
TRBJ1-1 | 9 | - | TRBV12-3/TRBV12-4 | ASSLSGRAF
TRBJ2-3 | 15 | - | TRBV9 | ASSFSPVQTHTDTQY
TRBJ2-7 | 11 | - | TRBV29-1 | SVGRGMGAEQY
TRBJ1-2 | 14 | - | TRBV30 | AWSDALLTGKGGYT
TRBJ2-1 | 16 | - | TRBV1 | TSSQGSGGAGLYNEQF
TRBJ2-3 | 12 | - | TRBV27 | ASSPGIRTDTQY
TRBJ2-3 | 13 | TRBD2 | TRBV12-3/TRBV12-4 | ASSSRTRMTDTQY
TRBJ2-2 | 11 | - | TRBV6-6 | ASRGVSTGELF
TRBJ1-1 | 11 | - | TRBV7-3 | ASSLSAGTEAF
TRBJ1-2 | 11 | TRBD1 | TRBV20-1 | SANRDRGFGYT
TRBJ2-5 | 16 | TRBD2 | TRBV4-2 | ASSLSQGREGRRETQY